This T cell receptor (beta chain) is drawn from a study of cytomegalovirus exposure and HLA in healthy donors. Study overall: Caucasian-associated ancestry cluster membership applied to approximately 84% of around 400 genotyped donors.

The PCR had 60 Vbeta and 13 Jbeta primers. The repertoire was sequenced with immunoSEQ multiplex PCR; TCRdb's copy has only in-frame clones and lacks some. The sample lists approximately 92,000 clones, over 75% seen once, with about 1.2% in the top ten. This CDR3 has 15 residues. Germline V gives CDR1 KGHSH, CDR2 LQKENI. The V and J ends lost 3 bases and 3 bases respectively, with 11 bases between them. The material sequenced was PBMCs. The chain joins TRBV18 to TRBJ1-4; D is undetermined. The origin of this receptor is a girl aged 2 to 9 in good health and CMV-seropositive. The CDR3 sequence: CASSPARPPNEKLFF. The DNA for the CDR3 is TGTGCCAGCTCACCGGCACGTCCACCTAATGAAAAACTGTTTTTT.